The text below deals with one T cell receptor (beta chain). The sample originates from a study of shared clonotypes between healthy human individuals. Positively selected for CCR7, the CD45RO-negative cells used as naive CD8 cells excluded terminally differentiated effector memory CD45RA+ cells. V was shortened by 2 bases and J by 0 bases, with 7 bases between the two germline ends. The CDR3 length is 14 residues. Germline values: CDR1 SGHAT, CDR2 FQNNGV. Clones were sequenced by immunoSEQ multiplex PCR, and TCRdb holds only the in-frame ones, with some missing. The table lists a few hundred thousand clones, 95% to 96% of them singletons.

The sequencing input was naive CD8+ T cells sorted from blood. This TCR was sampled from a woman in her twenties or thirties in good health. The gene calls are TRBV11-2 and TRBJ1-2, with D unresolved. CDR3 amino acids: CASSLNRPNYGYTF. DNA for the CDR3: TGTGCCAGCAGCTTAAACAGACCTAACTATGGCTACACCTTC.